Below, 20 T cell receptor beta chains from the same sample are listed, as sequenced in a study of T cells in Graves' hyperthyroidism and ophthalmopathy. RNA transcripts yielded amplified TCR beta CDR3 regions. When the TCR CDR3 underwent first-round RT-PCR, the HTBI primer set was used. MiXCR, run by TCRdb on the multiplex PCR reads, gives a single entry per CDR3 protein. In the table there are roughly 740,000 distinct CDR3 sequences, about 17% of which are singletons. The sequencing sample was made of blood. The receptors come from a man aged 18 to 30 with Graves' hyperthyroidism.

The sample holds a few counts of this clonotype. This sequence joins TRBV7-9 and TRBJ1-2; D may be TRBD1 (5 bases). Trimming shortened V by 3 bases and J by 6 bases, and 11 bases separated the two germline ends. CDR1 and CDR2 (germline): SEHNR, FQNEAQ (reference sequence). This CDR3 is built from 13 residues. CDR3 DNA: TGTGCCAGCAGCTTCTCAGGGCAGGATGGCTACACCTTC. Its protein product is CASSFSGQDGYTF.

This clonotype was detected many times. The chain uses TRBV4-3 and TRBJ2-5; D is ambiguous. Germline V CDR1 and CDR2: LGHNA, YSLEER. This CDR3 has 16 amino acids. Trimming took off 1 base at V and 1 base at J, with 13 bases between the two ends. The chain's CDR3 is CASSQADRHFQETQYF. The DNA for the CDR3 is TGCGCCAGCAGCCAAGCGGACCGACACTTCCAAGAGACCCAGTACTTC.

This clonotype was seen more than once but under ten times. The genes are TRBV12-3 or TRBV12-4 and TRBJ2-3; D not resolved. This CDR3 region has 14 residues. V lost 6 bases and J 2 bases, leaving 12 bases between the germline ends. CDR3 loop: CASSGSDLTDTQYF. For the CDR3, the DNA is TGTGCCAGCAGCGGAAGCGACCTCACAGATACGCAGTATTTT.

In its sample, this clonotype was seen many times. CDR3 residues: CASSFSPSGRREQYF. In nucleotides, the CDR3 is TGTGCCAGCAGCTTTTCCCCTAGCGGGAGACGCGAGCAGTACTTC. The chain carries TRBV7-2 and TRBJ2-7; 10 bases match TRBD2. The germline V gene has CDR1 SGHTA and CDR2 FQGNSA. This CDR3 contains 15 residues. Unmatched junction bases numbered 8, after V lost 3 bases and J lost 6 bases.

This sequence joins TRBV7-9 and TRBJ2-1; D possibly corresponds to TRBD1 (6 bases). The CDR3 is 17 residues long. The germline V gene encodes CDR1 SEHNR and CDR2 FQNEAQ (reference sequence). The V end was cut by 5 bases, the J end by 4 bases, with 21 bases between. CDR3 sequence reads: CASSRGDGTWGYNEQFF. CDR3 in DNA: TGTGCCAGCAGCCGGGGAGACGGGACATGGGGGTACAATGAGCAGTTCTTC.

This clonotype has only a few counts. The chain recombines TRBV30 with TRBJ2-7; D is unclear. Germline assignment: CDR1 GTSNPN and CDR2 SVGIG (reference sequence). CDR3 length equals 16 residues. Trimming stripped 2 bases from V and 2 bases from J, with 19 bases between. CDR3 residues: CAWSTPPPGNTYEQYF. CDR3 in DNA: TGTGCCTGGAGTACTCCACCCCCTGGAAACACCTACGAGCAGTACTTC.

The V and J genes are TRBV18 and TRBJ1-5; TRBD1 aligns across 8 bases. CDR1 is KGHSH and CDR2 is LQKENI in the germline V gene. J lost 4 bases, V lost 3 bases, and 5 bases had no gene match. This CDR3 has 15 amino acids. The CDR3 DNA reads TGTGCCAGCTCACCTGGACAGGGACAAAATCAGCCCCAGCATTTT. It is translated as CASSPGQGQNQPQHF.

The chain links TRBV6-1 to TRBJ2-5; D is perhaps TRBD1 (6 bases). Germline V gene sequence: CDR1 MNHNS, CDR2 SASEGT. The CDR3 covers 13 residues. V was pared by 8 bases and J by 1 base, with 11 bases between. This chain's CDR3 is CASRQGPQETQYF. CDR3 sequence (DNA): TGTGCCAGCCGCCAGGGGCCCCAAGAGACCCAGTACTTC.

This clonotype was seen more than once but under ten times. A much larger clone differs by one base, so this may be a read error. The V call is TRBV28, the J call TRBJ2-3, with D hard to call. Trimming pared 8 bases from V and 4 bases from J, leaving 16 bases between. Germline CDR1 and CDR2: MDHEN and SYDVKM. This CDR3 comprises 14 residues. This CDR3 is CASGPSRAADTQYF. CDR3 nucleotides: TGTGCCAGCGGTCCGAGTAGGGCGGCAGATACGCAGTATTTT.

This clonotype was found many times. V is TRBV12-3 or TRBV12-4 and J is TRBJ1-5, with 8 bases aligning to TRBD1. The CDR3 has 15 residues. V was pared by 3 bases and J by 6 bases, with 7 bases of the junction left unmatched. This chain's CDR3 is CASSFGAGGSQPQHF. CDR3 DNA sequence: TGTGCCAGCAGTTTTGGGGCAGGGGGCAGTCAGCCCCAGCATTTT.

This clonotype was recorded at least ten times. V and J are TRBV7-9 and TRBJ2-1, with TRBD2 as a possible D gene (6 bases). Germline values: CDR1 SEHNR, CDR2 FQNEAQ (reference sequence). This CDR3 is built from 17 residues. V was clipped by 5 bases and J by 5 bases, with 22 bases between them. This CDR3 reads CASSTLRGAGGNNEQFF. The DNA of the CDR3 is TGTGCCAGCAGCACACTGCGGGGAGCGGGTGGTAACAATGAGCAGTTCTTC.

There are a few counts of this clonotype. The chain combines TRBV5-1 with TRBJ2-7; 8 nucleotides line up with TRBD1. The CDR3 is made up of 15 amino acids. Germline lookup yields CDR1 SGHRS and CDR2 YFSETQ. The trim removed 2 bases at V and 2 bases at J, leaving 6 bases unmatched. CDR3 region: CASSLMGQVTYEQYF. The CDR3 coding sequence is TGCGCCAGCAGCTTAATGGGACAGGTTACCTACGAGCAGTACTTC.

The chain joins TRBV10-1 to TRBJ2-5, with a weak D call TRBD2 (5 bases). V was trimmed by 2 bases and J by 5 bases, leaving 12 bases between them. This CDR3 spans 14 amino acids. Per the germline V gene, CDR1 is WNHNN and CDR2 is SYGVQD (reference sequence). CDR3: CASSEGPGEETQYF. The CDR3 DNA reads TGCGCCAGCAGTGAGGGCCCCGGGGAGGAGACCCAGTACTTC.

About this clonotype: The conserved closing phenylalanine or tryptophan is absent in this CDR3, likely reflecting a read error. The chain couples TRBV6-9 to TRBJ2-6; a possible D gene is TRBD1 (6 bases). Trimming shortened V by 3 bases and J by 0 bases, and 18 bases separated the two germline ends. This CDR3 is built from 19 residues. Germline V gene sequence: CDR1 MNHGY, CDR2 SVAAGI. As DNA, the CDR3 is TGTGCCAGCAGTTACAAAGGGACAATACTATACTCTGGGGCCAACGTCCTGACTTCC. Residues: CASSYKGTILYSGANVLTS.

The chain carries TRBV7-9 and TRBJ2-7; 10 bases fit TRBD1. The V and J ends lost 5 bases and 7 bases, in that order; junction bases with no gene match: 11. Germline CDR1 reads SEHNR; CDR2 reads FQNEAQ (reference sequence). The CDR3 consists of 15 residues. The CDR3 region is CASSLNGDRGEEQYF. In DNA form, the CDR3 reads TGTGCCAGCAGCCTAAACGGGGACAGGGGCGAGGAGCAGTACTTC.

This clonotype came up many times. DNA of the CDR3: TGTGCCAGCAGTTTGGGCAGCTCAACTAATGAAAAACTGTTTTTT. Its translation is CASSLGSSTNEKLFF. This sequence joins TRBV28 and TRBJ1-4; D is undetermined. CDR1 is MDHEN, CDR2 SYDVKM, per germline. The CDR3 is 15 amino acids. Trimming stripped 3 bases from V and 0 bases from J, with 8 bases between.

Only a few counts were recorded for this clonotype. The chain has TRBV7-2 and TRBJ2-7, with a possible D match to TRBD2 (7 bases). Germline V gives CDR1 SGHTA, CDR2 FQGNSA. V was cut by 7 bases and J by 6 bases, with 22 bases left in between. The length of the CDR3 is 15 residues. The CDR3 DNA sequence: TGTGCCAGCACCAACAAGTTAGGGGGGGTCCGCGAGCAGTACTTC. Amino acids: CASTNKLGGVREQYF. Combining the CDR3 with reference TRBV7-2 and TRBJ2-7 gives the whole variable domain GAGVSQSPSNKVTEKGKDVELRCDPISGHTALYWYRQSLGQGLEFLIYFQGNSAPDKSGLPSDRFSAERTGGSVSTLTIQRTQQEDSAVYLCASTNKLGGVREQYFGPGTRLTVT.

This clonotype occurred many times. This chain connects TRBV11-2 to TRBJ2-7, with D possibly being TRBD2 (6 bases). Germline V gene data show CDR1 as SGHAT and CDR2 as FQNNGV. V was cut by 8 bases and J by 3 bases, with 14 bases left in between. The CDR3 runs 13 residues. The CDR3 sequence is CASSRGKDYEQYF. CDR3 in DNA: TGTGCCAGCTCGCGGGGCAAAGACTACGAGCAGTACTTC.

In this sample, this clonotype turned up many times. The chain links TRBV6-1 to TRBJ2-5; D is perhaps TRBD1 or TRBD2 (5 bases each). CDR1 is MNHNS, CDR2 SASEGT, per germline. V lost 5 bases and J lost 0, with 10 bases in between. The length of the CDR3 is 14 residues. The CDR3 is CASSWGSDQETQYF. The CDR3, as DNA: TGTGCCAGCAGTTGGGGGTCGGACCAAGAGACCCAGTACTTC.

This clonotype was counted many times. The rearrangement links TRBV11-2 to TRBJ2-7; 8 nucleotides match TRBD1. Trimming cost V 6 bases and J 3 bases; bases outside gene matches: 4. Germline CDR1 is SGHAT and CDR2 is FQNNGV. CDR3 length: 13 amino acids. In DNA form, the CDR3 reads TGTGCCAGCAGTTTGGACAGGGACTACGAGCAGTACTTC. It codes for CASSLDRDYEQYF.